A selection of T cell receptor beta chains follows, all from one sample in a study of blood T cells in healthy people across ages. TCRdb reprocessed the 5' RACE reads via MiXCR and lists one record per CDR3 protein. The table includes almost 800,000 distinct CDR3 sequences, more than 45% detected once. What was sequenced was blood. These receptors all come from a man in his thirties or forties in good health. CDR3s include the opening cysteine and the closing phenylalanine or tryptophan. D genes are given only for firm matches. Part of the rows lack a size; the others show once, few, many or a class for expanded clones.

J,D,size,V,CDR3,DNA
TRBJ1-2,TRBD1,NA,TRBV12-3/TRBV12-4,CASSYGAGGWYGYTF,TGTGCCAGCAGTTATGGCGCAGGGGGCTGGTATGGCTACACCTTC
TRBJ2-4,TRBD2,NA,TRBV6-5,CASSLLASGLAKNIQYF,TGTGCCAGCAGTTTGCTGGCTAGCGGTTTAGCCAAAAACATTCAGTACTTC
TRBJ2-1,NA,few,TRBV10-3,CAISELKKGEQFF,TGTGCCATCAGTGAACTGAAGAAGGGTGAGCAGTTCTTC
TRBJ2-5,NA,NA,TRBV5-4,CASSLGHRTATQETQYF,TGTGCCAGCAGCTTGGGCCATAGGACAGCTACTCAAGAGACCCAGTACTTC
TRBJ2-2,NA,NA,TRBV20-1,CSASGQPNTGELFF,TGCAGTGCCTCGGGACAACCGAACACCGGGGAGCTGTTTTTT
TRBJ1-2,TRBD1,NA,TRBV9,CASRGMGQGNLYGYTF,TGTGCCAGCAGAGGGATGGGACAGGGGAACTTGTATGGCTACACCTTC
TRBJ2-3,NA,NA,TRBV12-3/TRBV12-4,CASSFGRGTQYF,TGTGCCAGCAGTTTCGGCAGGGGAACGCAGTATTTT
TRBJ2-7,TRBD1,NA,TRBV7-6,CASSSVQGVYEQYF,TGTGCCAGCAGCTCAGTTCAGGGGGTCTACGAGCAGTACTTC
TRBJ1-2,NA,NA,TRBV7-9,CTSSLGKGGYTF,TGTACCAGCAGCTTAGGAAAAGGTGGCTACACCTTC
TRBJ2-3,NA,NA,TRBV4-2,CASSQLGGTQYF,TGTGCCAGCAGCCAACTGGGGGGTACGCAGTATTTT
TRBJ1-1,NA,NA,TRBV29-1,CSVESNLNTEAFF,TGCAGCGTTGAATCTAATCTGAACACTGAAGCTTTCTTT